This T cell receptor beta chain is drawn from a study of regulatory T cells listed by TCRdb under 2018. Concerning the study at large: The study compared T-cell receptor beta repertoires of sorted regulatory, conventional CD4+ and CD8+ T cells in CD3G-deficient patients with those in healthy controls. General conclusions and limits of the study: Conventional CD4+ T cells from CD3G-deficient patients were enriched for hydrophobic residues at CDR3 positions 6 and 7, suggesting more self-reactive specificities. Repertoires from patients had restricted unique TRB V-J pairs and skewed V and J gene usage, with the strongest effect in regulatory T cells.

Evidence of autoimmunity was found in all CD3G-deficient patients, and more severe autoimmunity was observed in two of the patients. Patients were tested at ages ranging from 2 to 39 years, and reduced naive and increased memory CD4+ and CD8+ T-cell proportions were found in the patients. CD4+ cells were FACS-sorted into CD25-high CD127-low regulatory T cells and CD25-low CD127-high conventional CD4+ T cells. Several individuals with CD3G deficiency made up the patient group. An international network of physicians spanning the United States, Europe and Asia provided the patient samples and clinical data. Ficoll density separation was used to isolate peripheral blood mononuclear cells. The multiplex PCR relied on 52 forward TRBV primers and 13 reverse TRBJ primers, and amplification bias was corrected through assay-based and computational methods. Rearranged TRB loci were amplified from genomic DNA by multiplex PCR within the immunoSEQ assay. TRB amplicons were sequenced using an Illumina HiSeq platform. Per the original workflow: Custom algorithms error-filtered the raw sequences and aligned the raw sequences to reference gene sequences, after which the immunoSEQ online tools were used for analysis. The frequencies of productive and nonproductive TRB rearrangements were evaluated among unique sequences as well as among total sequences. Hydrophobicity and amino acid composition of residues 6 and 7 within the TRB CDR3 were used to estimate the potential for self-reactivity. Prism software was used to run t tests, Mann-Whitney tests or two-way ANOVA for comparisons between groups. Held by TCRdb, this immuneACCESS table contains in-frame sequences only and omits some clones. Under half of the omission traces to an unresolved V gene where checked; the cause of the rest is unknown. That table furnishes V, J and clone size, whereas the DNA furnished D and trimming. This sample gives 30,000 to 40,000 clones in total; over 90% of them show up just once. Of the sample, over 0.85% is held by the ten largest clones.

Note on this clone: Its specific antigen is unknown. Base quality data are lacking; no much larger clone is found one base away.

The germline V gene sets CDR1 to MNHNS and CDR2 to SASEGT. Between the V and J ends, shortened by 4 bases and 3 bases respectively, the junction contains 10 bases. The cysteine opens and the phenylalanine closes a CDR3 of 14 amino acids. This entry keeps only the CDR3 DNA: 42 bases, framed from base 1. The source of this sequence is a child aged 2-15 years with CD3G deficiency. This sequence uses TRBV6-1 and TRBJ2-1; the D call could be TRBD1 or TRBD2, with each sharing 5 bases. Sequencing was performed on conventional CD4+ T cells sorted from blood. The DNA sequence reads TGTGCCAGCAGTGGAGTGGGACGCTACAATGAGCAGTTCTTC. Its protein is CASSGVGRYNEQFF.